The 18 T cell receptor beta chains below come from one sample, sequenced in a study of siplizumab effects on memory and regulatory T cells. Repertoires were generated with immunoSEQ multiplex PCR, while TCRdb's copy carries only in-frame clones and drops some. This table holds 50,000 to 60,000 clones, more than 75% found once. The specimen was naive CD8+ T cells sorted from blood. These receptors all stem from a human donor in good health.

CDR3: CASSEGRVEKLFF. For the CDR3, the DNA is TGTGCCAGCAGTGAGGGCCGGGTCGAAAAACTGTTTTTT. The chain has TRBV2 and TRBJ1-4; D unclear. The V gene's germline CDR1 is SNHLY and CDR2 FYNNEI. The length of the CDR3 is 13 residues. V lost 3 bases, J lost 8 bases, and 10 bases lay in between.

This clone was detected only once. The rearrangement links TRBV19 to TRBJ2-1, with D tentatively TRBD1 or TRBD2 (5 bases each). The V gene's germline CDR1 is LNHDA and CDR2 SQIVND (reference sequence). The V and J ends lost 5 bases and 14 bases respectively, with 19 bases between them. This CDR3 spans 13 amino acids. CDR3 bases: TGTGCCAGTAGTCCTATGGGTGGGGGTCGGGAGTTCTTC. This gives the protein CASSPMGGGREFF.

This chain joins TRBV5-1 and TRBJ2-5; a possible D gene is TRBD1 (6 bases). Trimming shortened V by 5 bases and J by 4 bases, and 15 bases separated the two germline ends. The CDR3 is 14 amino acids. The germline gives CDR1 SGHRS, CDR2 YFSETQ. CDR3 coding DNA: TGCGCCAGCAGTTATTTGGACAGCGGAGAGACCCAGTACTTC. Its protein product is CASSYLDSGETQYF. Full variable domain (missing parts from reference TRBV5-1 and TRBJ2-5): KAGVTQTPRYLIKTRGQQVTLSCSPISGHRSVSWYQQTPGQGLQFLFEYFSETQRNKGNFPGRFSGRQFSNSRSEMNVSTLELGDSALYLCASSYLDSGETQYFGPGTRLLVL.

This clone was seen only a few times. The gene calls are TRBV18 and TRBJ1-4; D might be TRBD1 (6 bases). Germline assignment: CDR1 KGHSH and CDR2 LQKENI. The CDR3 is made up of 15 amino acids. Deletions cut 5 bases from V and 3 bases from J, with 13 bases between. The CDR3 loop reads CASSTTGFANEKLFF. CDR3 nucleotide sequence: TGTGCCAGCTCAACTACAGGGTTCGCTAATGAAAAACTGTTTTTT.

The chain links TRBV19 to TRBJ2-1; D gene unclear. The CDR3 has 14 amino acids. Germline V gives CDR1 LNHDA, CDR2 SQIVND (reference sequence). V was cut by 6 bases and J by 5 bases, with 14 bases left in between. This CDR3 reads CASSLEFPNNEQFF. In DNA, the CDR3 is TGTGCCAGTAGCTTGGAATTTCCTAACAATGAGCAGTTCTTC. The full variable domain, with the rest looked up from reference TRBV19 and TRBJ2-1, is DGGITQSPKYLFRKEGQNVTLSCEQNLNHDAMYWYRQDPGQGLRLIYYSQIVNDFQKGDIAEGYSVSREKKESFPLTVTSAQKNPTAFYLCASSLEFPNNEQFFGPGTRLTVL.

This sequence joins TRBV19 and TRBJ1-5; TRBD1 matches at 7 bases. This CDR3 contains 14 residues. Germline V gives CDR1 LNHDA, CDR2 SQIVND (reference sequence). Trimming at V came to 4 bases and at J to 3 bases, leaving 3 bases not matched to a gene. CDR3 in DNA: TGTGCCAGTAGTAGAGGGGGCTACAATCAGCCCCAGCATTTT. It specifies CASSRGGYNQPQHF.

CDR3 DNA: TGTGCCAGCAGCCCGTTGGCCAGGGCTGACTACGAGCAGTACTTC. Protein: CASSPLARADYEQYF. The rearrangement links TRBV7-2 to TRBJ2-7, with D perhaps TRBD1 (5 bases). This CDR3 is built from 15 residues. Trimming cost V 5 bases and J 3 bases, with 17 bases left between them. Germline V gene data show CDR1 as SGHTA and CDR2 as FQGNSA.

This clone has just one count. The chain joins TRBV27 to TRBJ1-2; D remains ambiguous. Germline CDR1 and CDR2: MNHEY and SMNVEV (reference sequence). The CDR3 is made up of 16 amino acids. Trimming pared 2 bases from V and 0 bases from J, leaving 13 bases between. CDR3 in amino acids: CASSLGQTNSNYGYTF. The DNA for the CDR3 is TGTGCCAGCAGTTTAGGGCAGACGAATTCTAACTATGGCTACACCTTC.

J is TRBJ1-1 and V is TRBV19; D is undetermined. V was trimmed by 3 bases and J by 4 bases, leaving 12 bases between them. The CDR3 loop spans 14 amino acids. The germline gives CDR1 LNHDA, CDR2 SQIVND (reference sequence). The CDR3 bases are TGTGCCAGTAGTATCAACCCCGCCACCACTGAAGCTTTCTTT. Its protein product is CASSINPATTEAFF. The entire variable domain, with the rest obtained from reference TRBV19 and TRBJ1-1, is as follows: DGGITQSPKYLFRKEGQNVTLSCEQNLNHDAMYWYRQDPGQGLRLIYYSQIVNDFQKGDIAEGYSVSREKKESFPLTVTSAQKNPTAFYLCASSINPATTEAFFGQGTRLTVV.

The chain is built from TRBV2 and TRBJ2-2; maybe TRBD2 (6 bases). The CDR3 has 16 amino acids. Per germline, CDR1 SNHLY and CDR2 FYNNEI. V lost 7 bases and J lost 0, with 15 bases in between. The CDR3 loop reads CASNDRLVANTGELFF. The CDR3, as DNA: TGTGCCAGCAACGACCGACTAGTCGCGAACACCGGGGAGCTGTTTTTT.

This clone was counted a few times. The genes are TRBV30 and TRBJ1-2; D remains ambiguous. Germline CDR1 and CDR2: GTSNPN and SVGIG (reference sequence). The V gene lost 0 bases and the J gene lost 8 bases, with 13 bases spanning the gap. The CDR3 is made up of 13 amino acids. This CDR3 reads CAWSVGGGRGYTF. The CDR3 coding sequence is TGTGCCTGGAGTGTCGGTGGAGGTCGAGGCTACACCTTC.

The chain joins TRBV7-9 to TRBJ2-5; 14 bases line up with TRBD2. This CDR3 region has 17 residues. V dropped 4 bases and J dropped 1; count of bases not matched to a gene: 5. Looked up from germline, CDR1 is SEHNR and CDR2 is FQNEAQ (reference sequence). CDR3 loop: CASSSPGTSGSQETQYF. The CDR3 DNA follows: TGTGCCAGCAGCTCTCCTGGGACTAGCGGGAGCCAAGAGACCCAGTACTTC.

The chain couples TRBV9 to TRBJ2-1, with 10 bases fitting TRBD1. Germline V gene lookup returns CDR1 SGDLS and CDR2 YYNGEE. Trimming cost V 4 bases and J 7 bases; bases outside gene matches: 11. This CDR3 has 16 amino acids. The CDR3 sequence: CASSQNPGTGENEQFF. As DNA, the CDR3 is TGTGCCAGCAGCCAGAACCCCGGGACAGGGGAAAATGAGCAGTTCTTC.

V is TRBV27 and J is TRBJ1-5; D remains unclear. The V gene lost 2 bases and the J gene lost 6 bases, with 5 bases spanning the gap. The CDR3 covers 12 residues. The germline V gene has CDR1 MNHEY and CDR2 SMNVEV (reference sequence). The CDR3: CASSLIGQPQHF. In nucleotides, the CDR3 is TGTGCCAGCAGTTTAATCGGTCAGCCCCAGCATTTT.

CDR3 nucleotides: TGTGCCAGCAGCTTGGGGGCAGGCTACGAGCAGTACTTC. It codes for CASSLGAGYEQYF. The rearrangement joins TRBV5-6 to TRBJ2-7, with unresolved D. The ends were cut back, 0 bases at V and 3 bases at J, with 7 bases in the middle. The CDR3 covers 13 residues. Per germline, CDR1 SGHDT and CDR2 YYEEEE.

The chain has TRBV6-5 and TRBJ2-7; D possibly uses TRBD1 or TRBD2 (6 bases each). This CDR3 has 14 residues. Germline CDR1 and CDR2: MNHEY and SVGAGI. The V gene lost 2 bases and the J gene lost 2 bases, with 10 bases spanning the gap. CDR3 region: CASSYTGAAYEQYF. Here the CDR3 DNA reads TGTGCCAGCAGTTACACGGGGGCTGCCTACGAGCAGTACTTC.

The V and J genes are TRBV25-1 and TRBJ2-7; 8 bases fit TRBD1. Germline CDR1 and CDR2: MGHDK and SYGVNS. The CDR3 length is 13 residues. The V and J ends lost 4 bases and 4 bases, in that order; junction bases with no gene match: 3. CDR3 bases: TGTGCCAGCAGTGGAACAGGGGGTTACGAGCAGTACTTC. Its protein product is CASSGTGGYEQYF.

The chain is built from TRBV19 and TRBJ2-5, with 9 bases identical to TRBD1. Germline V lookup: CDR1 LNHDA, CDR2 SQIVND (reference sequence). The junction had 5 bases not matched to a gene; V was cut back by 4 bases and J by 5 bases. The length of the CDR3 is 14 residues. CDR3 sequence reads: CASSRDREYETQYF. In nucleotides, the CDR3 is TGTGCCAGTAGTAGGGACAGGGAGTACGAGACCCAGTACTTC.